Presented here are 18 T cell receptor beta chains from one specimen sequenced in a study of control samples from healthy donors and cancer patients. Libraries were prepared by immunoSEQ multiplex PCR; TCRdb keeps only in-frame clonotypes and omits some of them. The sample shows roughly 130,000 clones, around 96% of them seen only once. Material for sequencing was blood. These receptors were taken from a man aged 25 to 40 in good health.

The chain carries TRBV3-1 (or the pseudogene TRBV3-2) and TRBJ1-1, with no clear D. Germline values: CDR1 LGHDT, CDR2 YNNKEL (reference sequence). The CDR3 is 11 amino acids. Trimming stripped 8 bases from V and 1 base from J, with 5 bases between. The CDR3 here is CASGKNTEAFF. Written as DNA, the CDR3 is TGTGCCAGCGGGAAGAACACTGAAGCTTTCTTT.

The V call is TRBV5-1, the J call TRBJ2-2; no clear D. Germline CDR1 and CDR2: SGHRS and YFSETQ. Trimming left V 5 bases short and J 4 bases short, with 9 bases between. The CDR3 length is 13 residues. CDR3 region: CASSPVGTGELFF. DNA for the CDR3: TGCGCCAGCAGTCCCGTAGGCACCGGGGAGCTGTTTTTT.

CDR3 sequence (DNA): TGCGCCAGCAGCGTCGGGACGCCCGTCATTAATTCACCCCTCCACTTT. It encodes CASSVGTPVINSPLHF. This chain joins TRBV4-3 and TRBJ1-6; a weak D match, TRBD1 (5 bases). V dropped 5 bases and J dropped 6 bases, with 17 bases sitting between them. This CDR3 spans 16 amino acids. Germline values: CDR1 LGHNA, CDR2 YSLEER.

CDR3 in amino acids: CASSLTGGNTEAFF. In DNA, the CDR3 is TGTGCCAGCAGCTTAACAGGGGGGAACACTGAAGCTTTCTTT. The V and J genes are TRBV7-6 and TRBJ1-1, with 8 bases identical to TRBD1. Germline loops: CDR1 SGHVS, CDR2 FNYEAQ. This CDR3 contains 14 residues. Trimming at V came to 2 bases and at J to 1 base, leaving 0 bases not matched to a gene.

This chain joins TRBV9 and TRBJ1-5; 9 bases agree with TRBD1. The junction had 5 bases not matched to a gene; V was cut back by 3 bases and J by 10 bases. This CDR3 region has 13 residues. Germline values: CDR1 SGDLS, CDR2 YYNGEE. The CDR3 reads CASSATGGGPQHF. The CDR3 bases are TGTGCCAGCAGCGCGACAGGGGGTGGACCCCAGCATTTT.

This chain connects TRBV2 to TRBJ1-5; TRBD1 might be the D (5 bases). The germline V gene has CDR1 SNHLY and CDR2 FYNNEI. The CDR3 is 12 amino acids. V shed 6 bases and J shed 3 bases, with 6 bases lying between them. The DNA of the CDR3 is TGTGCCAGCAGGGGGACCAATCAGCCCCAGCATTTT. This gives the protein CASRGTNQPQHF.

The J gene is TRBJ1-2, the V gene TRBV6-6, with TRBD1 matching over 8 bases. Germline CDR1 MNHNY, CDR2 SVGAGI (reference sequence). The CDR3 has 14 amino acids. V shed 0 bases, J shed 7 bases, and the junction held 4 bases outside the gene matches. The DNA for the CDR3 is TGTGCCAGCAGTTACTCTCAGGGGGCCAGTGGCTACACCTTC. This codes for CASSYSQGASGYTF.

The V gene is TRBV5-1, the J gene TRBJ2-2; 7 bases are a match to TRBD1. Trimming cost V 2 bases and J 6 bases; bases outside gene matches: 4. This CDR3 has 14 residues. Germline loops: CDR1 SGHRS, CDR2 YFSETQ. CDR3 amino acids: CASSFGQGAGELFF. CDR3 nucleotide sequence: TGCGCCAGCAGCTTTGGGCAGGGGGCCGGGGAGCTGTTTTTT.

For this clone: Its ends do not fully match the called genes, so a read error is possible. The chain is built from TRBV10-3 and TRBJ1-2; a weak D match, TRBD1 (6 bases). The CDR3 covers 14 residues. Germline lookup yields CDR1 ENHRY and CDR2 SYGVKD. CDR3 protein: CAISEPDSHYGHTF. The CDR3 nucleotides read TGTGCCATCAGTGAACCGGACAGCCACTATGGCCACACCTTC.

The chain employs TRBV6-1 and TRBJ1-4; no clear D. The V end lost 2 bases, the J end lost 4 bases, and 5 bases lay between the germline ends. From germline, CDR1 is MNHNS and CDR2 SASEGT. This CDR3 comprises 13 residues. DNA of the CDR3: TGTGCCAGCAGTGAAACGGGTAATGAAAAACTGTTTTTT. This gives the protein CASSETGNEKLFF.

CDR3 in DNA: TGTGCCACCAGTGTGGCCTCTGGGGAGACCCAGCATTTT. Its translation is CATSVASGETQHF. This chain joins TRBV24-1 and TRBJ1-5; D is unclear. The germline gives CDR1 KGHDR, CDR2 SFDVKD. V shed 5 bases and J shed 11 bases, with 15 bases lying between them. This CDR3 is built from 13 residues.

V and J are TRBV12-3 or TRBV12-4 and TRBJ2-1; D remains unclear. This CDR3 spans 13 amino acids. The V end was cut by 6 bases, the J end by 6 bases, with 12 bases between. The CDR3: CASSLGFRNEQFF. In DNA form, the CDR3 reads TGTGCCAGCAGCCTGGGGTTCCGCAATGAGCAGTTCTTC.

Comments on this clone: At one end the junction does not follow the germline gene, possibly because of a read error. The chain is built from TRBV11-2 and TRBJ1-6; D not resolved. This CDR3 has 14 amino acids. The germline CDR1 and CDR2 sequences are SGHAT and FQNNGV. CDR3: CASSPNSGNSPPHF. CDR3 nucleotides: TGTGCCAGCAGCCCCAACAGCGGGAATTCACCCCCCCACTTT.

V gene TRBV28 combines with J gene TRBJ1-3; no reliable D call. CDR3 length: 11 amino acids. V was clipped by 2 bases and J by 8 bases, with 4 bases between them. Germline CDR1 and CDR2: MDHEN and SYDVKM. The CDR3 protein is CASSLGDTIYF. CDR3 nucleotide sequence: TGTGCCAGCAGTTTAGGGGACACCATATATTTT.

CDR3 DNA: TGCGCCAGCAGTGAGTCTGGGCAGGGCCTGGGGGCCCAGTACTTC. This translates into CASSESGQGLGAQYF. The chain uses TRBV10-1 and TRBJ2-5, with D perhaps given as TRBD1 or TRBD2 (5 bases each). Germline CDR1 reads WNHNN; CDR2 reads SYGVQD (reference sequence). The CDR3 sequence is 15 residues long. V lost 0 bases and J 9 bases, leaving 17 bases between the germline ends.

V and J are TRBV20-1 and TRBJ1-1; D is perhaps TRBD1 (5 bases). CDR1 and CDR2 from the germline V gene are DFQATT and SNEGSKA (reference sequence). This CDR3 contains 13 residues. Trimming cost V 6 bases and J 3 bases, with 14 bases left between them. The CDR3 here is CSASSGRDTEAFF. The DNA of the CDR3 is TGCAGTGCCAGTTCAGGGAGGGACACTGAAGCTTTCTTT.

This rearrangement joins TRBV7-8 to TRBJ2-5; the D is unclear. CDR3 length: 15 amino acids. V lost 2 bases and J lost 2, with 12 bases in between. The germline CDR1 and CDR2 sequences are SGHVS and FQNEAQ. The CDR3 bases are TGTGCCAGCAGCTTATCGTCAGCCCCACAAGAGACCCAGTACTTC. It encodes CASSLSSAPQETQYF.

The chain employs TRBV2 and TRBJ2-1, with 8 bases lining up with TRBD2. Germline CDR1 and CDR2: SNHLY and FYNNEI. Trimming removed 4 bases from V and 6 bases from J; junction bases left unmatched: 5. This CDR3 comprises 14 residues. CDR3 in DNA: TGTGCCAGCAGTGTCCGGGGGGGCCGCAATGAGCAGTTCTTC. Amino acid sequence: CASSVRGGRNEQFF.